Included here is one T cell receptor beta chain sequence, with context. The source of the sample is a study of T cells after yellow fever vaccination. The V segment lost 4 bases and the J segment 6 bases; nucleotides outside the gene matches: 12. The CDR3 loop spans 17 amino acids. CDR1 and CDR2 (germline): KGHDR, SFDVKD. In making TCR cDNA, 5'RACE template switching added a universal primer site and UMIs to it. One entry per CDR3 protein, called by TCRdb with MiXCR from the 5' RACE reads. In the table there are a few hundred thousand distinct CDR3 sequences, about 4% of which are singletons. The J gene is TRBJ2-2, the V gene TRBV24-1, with 8 bases aligning to TRBD1. The clonotype originates from a young man who received the YFV17D yellow fever vaccine. The sequenced sample was PBMCs, obtained 5 days after the yellow fever booster vaccination. Here the CDR3 reads CATSEAGGASLPGELFF. The CDR3 DNA follows: TGTGCCACCAGTGAAGCAGGGGGCGCATCCCTCCCCGGGGAGCTGTTTTTT.